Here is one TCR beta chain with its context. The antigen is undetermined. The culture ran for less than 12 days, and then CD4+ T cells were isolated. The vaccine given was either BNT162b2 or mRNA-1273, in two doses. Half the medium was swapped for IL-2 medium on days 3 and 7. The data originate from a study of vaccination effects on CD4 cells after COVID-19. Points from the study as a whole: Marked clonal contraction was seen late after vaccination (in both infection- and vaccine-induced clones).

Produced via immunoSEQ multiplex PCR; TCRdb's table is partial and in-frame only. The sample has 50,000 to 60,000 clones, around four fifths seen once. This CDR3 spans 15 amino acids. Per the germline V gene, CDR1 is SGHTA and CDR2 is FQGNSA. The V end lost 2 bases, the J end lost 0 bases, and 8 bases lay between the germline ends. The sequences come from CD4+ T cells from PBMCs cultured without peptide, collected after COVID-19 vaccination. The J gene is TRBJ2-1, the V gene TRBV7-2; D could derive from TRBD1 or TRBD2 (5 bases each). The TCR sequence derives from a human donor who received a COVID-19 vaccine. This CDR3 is CASSLWGSSYNEQFF. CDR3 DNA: TGTGCCAGCAGCTTATGGGGGAGCTCCTACAATGAGCAGTTCTTC.